This entry concerns a single T cell receptor (beta chain). Its antigen remains unidentified. This sample stems from a study of cytomegalovirus exposure and HLA in healthy donors. Per the germline V gene, CDR1 is MNHNY and CDR2 is SVGAGI (reference sequence). Trimming shortened V by 4 bases and J by 7 bases, and 11 bases separated the two germline ends. The length of the CDR3 is 13 residues. Study-level results: In a later analysis, at a false discovery rate of 0.05, about 17,000 TCR beta sequences matched HLA alleles.

Primers for the PCR totalled 60 Vbeta and 13 Jbeta. Under the authors' procedure: There were 70 million to 95 million unique TCR beta chains by a later count, and some 10 million of them were shared. Assay used: immunoSEQ multiplex PCR; TCRdb lists only in-frame clones, some missing. V and J calls and clone size are those listed in that table; D and trimming were worked out from the DNA. The sample includes about 180,000 clones, 82% of them seen just once. This clonotype originated in a man aged 40-49 years in good health and CMV-seronegative. The chain links TRBV6-6 to TRBJ1-5; TRBD1 is a possible D gene (5 bases). The specimen sequenced was PBMCs. In DNA form, the CDR3 reads TGTGCCAGCAGTTCAGGGTGGAACCAGCCCCAGCATTTT. It is translated as CASSSGWNQPQHF.